Following are 26 T cell receptor beta chains from one sample sequenced in a study of PD-1 blockade in classical Hodgkin lymphoma (dated by TCRdb to about 2020). The time point tag for this specimen amounts to: cycle 1 day 1 (C1D1), immediately before nivolumab initiation. Relapse after autologous stem cell transplantation had occurred in all trial patients, and cohorts A, B and C were distinguished by prior brentuximab vedotin exposure. Receptor libraries were prepared by the immunoSEQ multiplex PCR assay. The clones in this table, taken by TCRdb from immuneACCESS, are in-frame only. Not every clone is retained; where verified, under half of the shortfall comes from an unresolved V gene, and the cause of the rest is unknown. The sample yields about 4,000 clones; 71% were counted once. The ten largest account for 45% to 60% of the sample. The input for sequencing was peripheral blood mononuclear cells (PBMCs), taken at baseline. Every receptor here comes from a human donor with classical Hodgkin lymphoma.

This chain connects TRBV6-6 to TRBJ2-1; TRBD2 aligns across 7 bases. V lost 5 bases to trimming and J lost 2 bases; unmatched junction nucleotides: 9. CDR3 length: 16 amino acids. Germline-derived CDR1 and CDR2 are MNHNY and SVGAGI (reference sequence). Here the CDR3 DNA reads TGTGCCAGCAGTAGGGACTACCCGGACGCCTACAATGAGCAGTTCTTC. This codes for CASSRDYPDAYNEQFF.

This clone was detected only a few times. The chain couples TRBV15 to TRBJ2-1; possible D gene TRBD1, 5 bases. This CDR3 is 15 amino acids long. CDR1 and CDR2 from the germline V gene are LNHNV and YYDKDF (reference sequence). Trimming left V 0 bases short and J 9 bases short, with 15 bases between. Here the CDR3 DNA reads TGTGCCACCAGCAGAGATCTTAGTAGGGGTGGTGAGCAGTTCTTC. Its translation: CATSRDLSRGGEQFF.

CDR3 region: CASSLAVLPTDTQYF. Written as DNA, the CDR3 is TGTGCCAGCAGCTTAGCGGTCCTACCCACAGATACGCAGTATTTT. The rearrangement links TRBV7-9 to TRBJ2-3; no reliable D call. Trimming removed 0 bases at V and 2 bases at J, with 9 bases between. Per germline, CDR1 SEHNR and CDR2 FQNEAQ (reference sequence). The CDR3 extends over 15 amino acids. The variable domain in full, with the rest retrieved from reference TRBV7-9 and TRBJ2-3, is DTGVSQNPRHKITKRGQNVTFRCDPISEHNRLYWYRQTLGQGPEFLTYFQNEAQLEKSRLLSDRFSAERPKGSFSTLEIQRTEQGDSAMYLCASSLAVLPTDTQYFGPGTRLTVL.

The chain couples TRBV6-5 to TRBJ1-6; no firm D call. Germline CDR1 is MNHEY and CDR2 is SVGAGI. The CDR3 is made up of 13 amino acids. Trimming stripped 4 bases from V and 8 bases from J, with 9 bases between. The CDR3 loop reads CASSSTRDSPLHF. For the CDR3, the DNA is TGTGCCAGCAGTTCAACGAGGGATTCACCCCTCCACTTT.

This clone was counted a few times. As DNA, the CDR3 is TGTGCCAGTAGTATAGAAGGCGGGCGACTCACAGATACGCAGTATTTT. Translating it yields CASSIEGGRLTDTQYF. The chain is built from TRBV19 and TRBJ2-3, with D perhaps matching TRBD2 (5 bases). The V end lost 0 bases, the J end lost 2 bases, and 12 bases lay between the germline ends. The CDR3 runs to 16 residues. The germline V gene has CDR1 LNHDA and CDR2 SQIVND (reference sequence). Full variable domain (remainder filled in from reference TRBV19 and TRBJ2-3): DGGITQSPKYLFRKEGQNVTLSCEQNLNHDAMYWYRQDPGQGLRLIYYSQIVNDFQKGDIAEGYSVSREKKESFPLTVTSAQKNPTAFYLCASSIEGGRLTDTQYFGPGTRLTVL.

This clone has more than one count but fewer than ten. The chain has TRBV19 and TRBJ1-2; D may be TRBD1 (5 bases). V lost 5 bases and J 7 bases, leaving 11 bases between the germline ends. CDR3 size: 12 residues. Germline V lookup: CDR1 LNHDA, CDR2 SQIVND (reference sequence). This chain's CDR3 is CASSQLRGGYTF. The CDR3 DNA follows: TGTGCCAGTAGTCAACTGAGGGGTGGCTACACCTTC.

The chain employs TRBV4-1 and TRBJ1-5; possibly TRBD1 for D (5 bases). The CDR3 totals 16 residues. The V gene lost 3 bases and the J gene lost 3 bases, with 15 bases spanning the gap. Germline V gene lookup returns CDR1 MGHRA and CDR2 YSYEKL. In nucleotides, the CDR3 is TGCGCCAGCAGCCAGCCCGGGACGGAGTACAATCAGCCCCAGCATTTT. Protein product: CASSQPGTEYNQPQHF.

The chain uses TRBV14 and TRBJ2-3, with 11 bases lining up with TRBD2. Germline CDR1 reads SGHDN; CDR2 reads FVKESK. The CDR3 is 16 residues long. V dropped 4 bases and J dropped 2; count of bases not matched to a gene: 5. CDR3 loop: CASSLLAGGLTDTQYF. The CDR3 region has the DNA TGTGCCAGCAGCCTCCTAGCGGGAGGCCTCACAGATACGCAGTATTTT.

To note about this clone: Since a much larger clone is just one base distant, this may be a read error. The J gene is TRBJ2-7, the V gene TRBV4-3; TRBD1 is a possible D gene (6 bases). V was pared by 2 bases and J by 1 base, with 15 bases between. CDR1 is LGHNA, CDR2 YSLEER, per germline. The CDR3 has 16 amino acids. The CDR3 nucleotides are TGCGCCAGCAGCCAATCTTGGCTGGGGGCTTCCTACGAGCAGTACTTC. This encodes CASSQSWLGASYEQYF.

This chain links TRBV28 with TRBJ1-2, with a possible D match to TRBD1 (6 bases). Trimming took off 10 bases at V and 3 bases at J, with 18 bases between the two ends. The length of the CDR3 is 14 residues. Germline loops: CDR1 MDHEN, CDR2 SYDVKM. The CDR3: CATSGAGMDYGYTF. The CDR3, as DNA: TGTGCCACTTCGGGGGCAGGGATGGACTATGGCTACACCTTC.

This clone came up once. J is TRBJ2-7 and V is TRBV4-3; tentatively, D is TRBD1 or TRBD2 (5 bases each). The CDR3 is made up of 15 amino acids. Germline V gene lookup returns CDR1 LGHNA and CDR2 YSLEER. Trimming cost V 3 bases and J 6 bases, with 18 bases left between them. The CDR3 loop is CASSHSRGPRREQYF. The CDR3, as DNA: TGCGCCAGCAGCCATTCACGGGGCCCAAGGCGCGAGCAGTACTTC.

The rearrangement joins TRBV6-6 to TRBJ2-1, with 9 bases fitting TRBD2. CDR1 is MNHNY, CDR2 SVGAGI, per germline (reference sequence). The CDR3 has 15 amino acids. V shed 7 bases, J shed 0 bases, and the junction held 4 bases outside the gene matches. Here the CDR3 DNA reads TGTGCCAGCACACCGGGACTAGCCTCCTACAATGAGCAGTTCTTC. Encoded protein: CASTPGLASYNEQFF.

The gene calls are TRBV28 and TRBJ2-1, with unresolved D. CDR1 MDHEN and CDR2 SYDVKM come from the germline V gene. V was cut by 5 bases and J by 5 bases, with 1 base left in between. CDR3 size: 10 residues. CDR3 DNA sequence: TGTGCCAGCAGTGACAATGAGCAGTTCTTC. Its protein product is CASSDNEQFF.

The J gene is TRBJ1-3, the V gene TRBV7-2; no firm D call. Per germline, CDR1 SGHTA and CDR2 FQGNSA. Between the trimmed V and J ends, which lost 5 bases and 0 bases, there was a span of 14 bases. The CDR3 consists of 16 residues. The CDR3: CASSLILDNSGNTIYF. In nucleotides, the CDR3 is TGTGCCAGCAGCCTTATCCTTGACAACTCTGGAAACACCATATATTTT.

This clone was observed a handful of times. The chain carries TRBV28 and TRBJ2-1; 7 bases line up with TRBD2. The V and J ends lost 8 bases and 9 bases, in that order; junction bases with no gene match: 19. The germline gives CDR1 MDHEN, CDR2 SYDVKM. The CDR3 totals 16 residues. This chain's CDR3 is CASGTVAIGLAVEQFF. CDR3 DNA: TGTGCCAGCGGTACTGTTGCCATTGGGCTAGCGGTTGAGCAGTTCTTC.

The chain links TRBV4-3 to TRBJ1-3; unclear D gene. The CDR3 covers 13 residues. Deletions cut 3 bases from V and 0 bases from J, with 3 bases between. Looked up from germline, CDR1 is LGHNA and CDR2 is YSLEER. In DNA, the CDR3 is TGCGCCAGCAGCCAGAGCTCTGGAAACACCATATATTTT. Residues: CASSQSSGNTIYF.

The chain links TRBV10-3 to TRBJ2-1; possibly TRBD2 for D (6 bases). Per the germline V gene, CDR1 is ENHRY and CDR2 is SYGVKD. CDR3 size: 13 residues. Trimming took 7 bases from V and 4 from J, leaving 11 bases between them. This chain's CDR3 is CAITLTSYNEQFF. DNA for the CDR3: TGTGCCATCACCCTGACTAGTTACAATGAGCAGTTCTTC.

The chain uses TRBV5-1 and TRBJ2-1, with unresolved D. Germline CDR1 reads SGHRS; CDR2 reads YFSETQ. The CDR3 loop spans 13 amino acids. V dropped 0 bases and J dropped 10 bases, with 11 bases sitting between them. CDR3 nucleotides: TGCGCCAGCAGCTTGGGTCCCTCGGGCGAGCAGTTCTTC. Translation gives CASSLGPSGEQFF.

V and J are TRBV15 and TRBJ2-7; the D gene could be TRBD1 or TRBD2 (5 bases each). The CDR3 totals 14 residues. Germline CDR1 reads LNHNV; CDR2 reads YYDKDF (reference sequence). V gave up 3 bases and J gave up 0 bases, with 9 bases separating them. The CDR3 bases are TGTGCCACCAGCAGGGGACGGTACTCCTACGAGCAGTACTTC. It is translated as CATSRGRYSYEQYF.

This sequence joins TRBV6-5 and TRBJ2-7, with D possibly matching TRBD1 (6 bases). Germline V gene data show CDR1 as MNHEY and CDR2 as SVGAGI. V was pared by 6 bases and J by 1 base, with 13 bases between. The CDR3 has 14 amino acids. The CDR3 sequence: CASSSPTGSYEQYF. The CDR3, as DNA: TGTGCCAGCAGCTCCCCGACAGGATCCTACGAGCAGTACTTC.

V gene TRBV27 combines with J gene TRBJ2-2, with D perhaps TRBD1 (7 bases). The V end lost 5 bases, the J end lost 5 bases, and 21 bases lay between the germline ends. Per the germline V gene, CDR1 is MNHEY and CDR2 is SMNVEV (reference sequence). The CDR3 is 17 amino acids. The CDR3 loop is CASSLTQRPGGTGELFF. The CDR3 DNA sequence: TGTGCCAGCAGTCTCACCCAGCGGCCAGGGGGGACCGGGGAGCTGTTTTTT.

V is TRBV28 and J is TRBJ1-2, with D unclear. Looked up from germline, CDR1 is MDHEN and CDR2 is SYDVKM. This CDR3 is 16 amino acids long. V lost 0 bases and J 2 bases, leaving 13 bases between the germline ends. The CDR3 sequence: CASSLWDSQSNYGYTF. The CDR3 coding sequence is TGTGCCAGCAGTTTATGGGATAGCCAGTCCAACTATGGCTACACCTTC.

The CDR3 is CASSQSFLAATYNEQFF. In DNA form, the CDR3 reads TGCGCCAGCAGCCAATCTTTCCTAGCGGCAACCTACAATGAGCAGTTCTTC. This chain links TRBV4-3 with TRBJ2-1; 7 positions match TRBD2. V lost 2 bases and J lost 2; bases outside the gene matches: 9. The germline CDR1 and CDR2 sequences are LGHNA and YSLEER. This CDR3 is built from 17 residues.

V is TRBV6-5 and J is TRBJ1-1, with D perhaps TRBD1 (5 bases). From germline, CDR1 is MNHEY and CDR2 SVGAGI. CDR3 length: 14 amino acids. V was clipped by 7 bases and J by 1 base, with 13 bases between them. CDR3: CASISFTGNTEAFF. Here the CDR3 DNA reads TGTGCCAGCATCTCCTTTACAGGGAACACTGAAGCTTTCTTT.

This clone was detected only once. V usage is TRBV9 and J usage is TRBJ2-3; tentatively, D is TRBD2 (6 bases). This CDR3 comprises 15 residues. V lost 0 bases to trimming and J lost 4 bases, with 12 bases between them. Germline-derived CDR1 and CDR2 are SGDLS and YYNGEE. The CDR3 sequence: CASSVATSYPDTQYF. The CDR3 DNA reads TGTGCCAGCAGCGTAGCTACTAGCTACCCAGATACGCAGTATTTT.

The chain couples TRBV28 to TRBJ1-2; D is unclear. Germline V gene data show CDR1 as MDHEN and CDR2 as SYDVKM. This CDR3 has 16 residues. Trimming stripped 5 bases from V and 4 bases from J, with 20 bases between. CDR3 coding DNA: TGTGCCAGCAGTCAGCCTCCAGGCCGGGTAGGCTATGGCTACACCTTC. Residues: CASSQPPGRVGYGYTF.